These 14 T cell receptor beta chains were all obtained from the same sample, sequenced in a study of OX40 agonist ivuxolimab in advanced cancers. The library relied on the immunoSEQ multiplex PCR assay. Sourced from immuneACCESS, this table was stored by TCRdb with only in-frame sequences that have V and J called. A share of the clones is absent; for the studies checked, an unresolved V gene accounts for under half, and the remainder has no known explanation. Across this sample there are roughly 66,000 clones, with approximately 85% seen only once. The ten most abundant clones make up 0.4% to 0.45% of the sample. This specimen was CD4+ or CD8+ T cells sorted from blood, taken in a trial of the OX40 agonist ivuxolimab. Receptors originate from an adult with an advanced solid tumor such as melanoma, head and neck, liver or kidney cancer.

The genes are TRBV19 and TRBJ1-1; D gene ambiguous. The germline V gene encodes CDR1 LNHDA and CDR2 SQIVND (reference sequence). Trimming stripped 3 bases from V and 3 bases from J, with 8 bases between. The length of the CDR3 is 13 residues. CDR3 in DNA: TGTGCCAGTAGTATCCGACGGGACACTGAAGCTTTCTTT. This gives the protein CASSIRRDTEAFF.

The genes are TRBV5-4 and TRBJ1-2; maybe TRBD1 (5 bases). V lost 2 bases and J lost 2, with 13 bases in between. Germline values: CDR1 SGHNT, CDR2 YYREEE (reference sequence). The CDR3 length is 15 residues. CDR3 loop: CASSLKGTGNYGYTF. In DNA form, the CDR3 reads TGTGCCAGCAGCTTAAAAGGGACGGGAAACTATGGCTACACCTTC.

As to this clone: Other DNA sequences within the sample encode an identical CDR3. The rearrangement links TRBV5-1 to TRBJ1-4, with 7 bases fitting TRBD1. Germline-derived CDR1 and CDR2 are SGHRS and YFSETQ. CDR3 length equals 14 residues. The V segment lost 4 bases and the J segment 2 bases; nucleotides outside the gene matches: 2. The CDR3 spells CASSRDSTNEKLFF. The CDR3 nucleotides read TGCGCCAGCAGCAGGGACAGCACTAATGAAAAACTGTTTTTT.

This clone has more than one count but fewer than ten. CDR3 in DNA: TGTGCCTTGACAGGGAACACTGAAGCTTTCTTT. Its protein product is CALTGNTEAFF. This sequence joins TRBV30 and TRBJ1-1, with D perhaps TRBD1 (6 bases). Germline V lookup: CDR1 GTSNPN, CDR2 SVGIG (reference sequence). The CDR3 has 11 residues. V was cut by 7 bases and J by 1 base, with 7 bases left in between. Supplemented by reference TRBV30 and TRBJ1-1, the full variable domain reads SQTIHQWPATLVQPVGSPLSLECTVEGTSNPNLYWYRQAAGRGLQLLFYSVGIGQISSEVPQNLSASRPQDRQFILSSKKLLLSDSGFYLCALTGNTEAFFGQGTRLTVV.

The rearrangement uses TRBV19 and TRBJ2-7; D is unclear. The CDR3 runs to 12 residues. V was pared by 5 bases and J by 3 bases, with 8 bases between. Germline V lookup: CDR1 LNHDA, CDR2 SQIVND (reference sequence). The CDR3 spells CASSSLSYEQYV. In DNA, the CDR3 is TGTGCCAGTAGTTCCCTCAGCTACGAGCAGTACGTC.

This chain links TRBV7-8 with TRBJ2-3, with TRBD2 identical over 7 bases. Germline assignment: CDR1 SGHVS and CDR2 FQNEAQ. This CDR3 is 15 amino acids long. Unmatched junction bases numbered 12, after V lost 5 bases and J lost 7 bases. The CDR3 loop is CASSLGRITLYTQYF. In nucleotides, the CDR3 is TGTGCCAGCAGCCTCGGGAGGATCACACTTTATACGCAGTATTTT.

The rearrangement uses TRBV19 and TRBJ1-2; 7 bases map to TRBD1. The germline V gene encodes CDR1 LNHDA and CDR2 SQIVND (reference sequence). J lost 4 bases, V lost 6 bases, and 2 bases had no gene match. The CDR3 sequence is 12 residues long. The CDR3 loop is CASRGTAYGYTF. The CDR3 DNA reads TGTGCCAGTAGAGGGACAGCCTATGGCTACACCTTC. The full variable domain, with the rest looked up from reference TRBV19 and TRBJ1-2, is DGGITQSPKYLFRKEGQNVTLSCEQNLNHDAMYWYRQDPGQGLRLIYYSQIVNDFQKGDIAEGYSVSREKKESFPLTVTSAQKNPTAFYLCASRGTAYGYTFGSGTRLTVV.

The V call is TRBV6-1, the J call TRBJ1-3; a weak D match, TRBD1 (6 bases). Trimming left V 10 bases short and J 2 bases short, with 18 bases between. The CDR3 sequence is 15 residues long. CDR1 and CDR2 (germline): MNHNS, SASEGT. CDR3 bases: TGTGCCACCAGGGGTAAGGAGCATGCTGGAAACACCATATATTTT. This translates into CATRGKEHAGNTIYF.

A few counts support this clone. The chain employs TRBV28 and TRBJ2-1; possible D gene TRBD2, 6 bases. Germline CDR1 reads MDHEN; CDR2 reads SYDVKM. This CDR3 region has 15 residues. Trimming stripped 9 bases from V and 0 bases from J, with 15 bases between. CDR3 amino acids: CASGRRQSSYNEQFF. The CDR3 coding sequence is TGTGCCAGTGGGAGGCGGCAGAGCTCCTACAATGAGCAGTTCTTC.

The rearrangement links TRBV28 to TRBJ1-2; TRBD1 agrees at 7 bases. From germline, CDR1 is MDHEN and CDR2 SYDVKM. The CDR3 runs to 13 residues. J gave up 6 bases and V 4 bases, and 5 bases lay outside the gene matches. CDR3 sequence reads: CASSSDRRNGYTF. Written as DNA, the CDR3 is TGTGCCAGCAGTTCGGACAGGAGAAATGGCTACACCTTC.

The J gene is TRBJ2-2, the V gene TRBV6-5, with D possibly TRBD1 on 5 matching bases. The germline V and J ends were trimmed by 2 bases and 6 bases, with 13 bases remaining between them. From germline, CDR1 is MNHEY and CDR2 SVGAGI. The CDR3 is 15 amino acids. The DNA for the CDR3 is TGTGCCAGCAGTTACGGCAGGGATCGGTCCGGGGAGCTGTTTTTT. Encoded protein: CASSYGRDRSGELFF.

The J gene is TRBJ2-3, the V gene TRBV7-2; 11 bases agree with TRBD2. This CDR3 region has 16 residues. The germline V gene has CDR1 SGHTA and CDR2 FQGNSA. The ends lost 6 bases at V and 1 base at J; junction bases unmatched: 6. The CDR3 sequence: CASRPRGLAGTDTQYF. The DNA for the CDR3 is TGTGCCAGCAGGCCCCGGGGACTAGCGGGCACAGATACGCAGTATTTT. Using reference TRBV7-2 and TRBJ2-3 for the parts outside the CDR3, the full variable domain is GAGVSQSPSNKVTEKGKDVELRCDPISGHTALYWYRQSLGQGLEFLIYFQGNSAPDKSGLPSDRFSAERTGGSVSTLTIQRTQQEDSAVYLCASRPRGLAGTDTQYFGPGTRLTVL.

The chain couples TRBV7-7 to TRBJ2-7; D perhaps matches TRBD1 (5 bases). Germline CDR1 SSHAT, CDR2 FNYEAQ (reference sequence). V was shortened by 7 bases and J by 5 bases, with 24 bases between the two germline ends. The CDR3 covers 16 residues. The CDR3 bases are TGTGCCAGCACCACCTATAGGGGAAAATTCCTCCACGAGCAGTACGTC. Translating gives CASTTYRGKFLHEQYV.

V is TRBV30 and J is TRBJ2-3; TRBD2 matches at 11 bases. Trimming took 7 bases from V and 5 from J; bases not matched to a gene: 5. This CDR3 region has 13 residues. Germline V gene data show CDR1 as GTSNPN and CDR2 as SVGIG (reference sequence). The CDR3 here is CASTSGSGDTQYF. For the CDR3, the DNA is TGTGCCTCCACTAGCGGGAGTGGAGATACGCAGTATTTT.